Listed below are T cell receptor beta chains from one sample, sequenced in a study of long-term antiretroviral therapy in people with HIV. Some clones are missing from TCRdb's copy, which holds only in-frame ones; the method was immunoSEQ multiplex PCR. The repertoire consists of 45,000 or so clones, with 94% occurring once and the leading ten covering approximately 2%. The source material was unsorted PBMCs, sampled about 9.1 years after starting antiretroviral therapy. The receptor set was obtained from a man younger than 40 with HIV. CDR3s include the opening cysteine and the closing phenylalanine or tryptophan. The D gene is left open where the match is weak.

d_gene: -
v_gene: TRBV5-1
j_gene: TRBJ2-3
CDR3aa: CASKFGVSTDTQYF

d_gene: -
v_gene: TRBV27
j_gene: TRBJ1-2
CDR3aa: CASSSRQSYGYTF

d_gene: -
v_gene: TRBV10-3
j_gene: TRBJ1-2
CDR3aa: CAIGGGLRNYGYTF

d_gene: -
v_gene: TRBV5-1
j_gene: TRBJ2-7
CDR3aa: CASSPGTVKSYEQYF

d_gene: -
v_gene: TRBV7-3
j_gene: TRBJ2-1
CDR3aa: CASSLSLAASEQFF

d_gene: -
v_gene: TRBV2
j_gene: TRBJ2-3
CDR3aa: CATKTDGVDTQYF

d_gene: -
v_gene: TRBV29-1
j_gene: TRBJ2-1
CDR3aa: CSASLAAGYNEQFF

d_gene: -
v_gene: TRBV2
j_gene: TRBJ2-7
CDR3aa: CASVQDGYEQYF

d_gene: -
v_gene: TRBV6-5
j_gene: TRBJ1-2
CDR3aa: CASSSREQSAWGGYTF

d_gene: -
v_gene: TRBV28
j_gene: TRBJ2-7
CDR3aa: CASSFRVYEQYF

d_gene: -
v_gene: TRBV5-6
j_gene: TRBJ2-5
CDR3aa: CASSLIHQETQYF

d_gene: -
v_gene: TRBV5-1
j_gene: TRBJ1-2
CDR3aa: CASSIGMSQGHGYTF

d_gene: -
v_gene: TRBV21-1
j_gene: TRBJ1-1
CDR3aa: CASSKGGRNEAFF

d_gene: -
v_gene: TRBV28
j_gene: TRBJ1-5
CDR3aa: CASSGMAGRNQPQHF

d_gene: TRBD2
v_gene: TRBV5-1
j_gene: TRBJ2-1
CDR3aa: CASSLVSSGMNEQFF

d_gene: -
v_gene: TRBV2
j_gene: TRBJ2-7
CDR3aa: CASTRQASYEQYF

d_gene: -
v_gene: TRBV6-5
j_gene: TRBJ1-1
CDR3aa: CASSYAGPNTEAFF

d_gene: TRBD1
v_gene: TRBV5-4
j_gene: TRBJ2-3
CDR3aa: CASSLRRQGGSTDTQYF

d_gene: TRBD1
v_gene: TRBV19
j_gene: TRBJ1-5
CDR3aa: CAIVRGRWPQHF

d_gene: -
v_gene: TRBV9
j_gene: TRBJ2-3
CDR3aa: CSSSMYSTDTQYF

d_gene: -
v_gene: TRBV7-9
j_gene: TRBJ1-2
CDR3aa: CASSFADGYTF